The sequence of this TCR delta chain was determined in a study of gamma-delta chains in newborns, infants, children. At the level of the study: Microbial exposure reportedly drives polyclonal innate γδ T cell expansion after birth.

TCRdb redid the clone calls on the reads with CATT. Of about 4,200 delta-chain clones detected, 14% to 15% appear once; the ten largest clones hold 8.5%. The length of the CDR3 is 21 residues. Germline V gene sequence: CDR1 TSWWSYY, CDR2 QGS. V gave up 2 bases and J gave up 3 bases; unmatched junction bases: 21. This clone qualifies as medium-sized. The sequencing input was blood. The gene calls are TRDV1 and TRDJ1, with TRDD3 identical over 10 bases. The source is a child who was a newborn, infant or young child, either healthy, febrile or measles-vaccinated (not recorded which). The CDR3 region is CALGEWGPKFLPWGIADKLIF. The CDR3 DNA follows: TGTGCTCTTGGGGAATGGGGGCCAAAATTCCTACCCTGGGGGATAGCCGATAAACTCATCTTT.